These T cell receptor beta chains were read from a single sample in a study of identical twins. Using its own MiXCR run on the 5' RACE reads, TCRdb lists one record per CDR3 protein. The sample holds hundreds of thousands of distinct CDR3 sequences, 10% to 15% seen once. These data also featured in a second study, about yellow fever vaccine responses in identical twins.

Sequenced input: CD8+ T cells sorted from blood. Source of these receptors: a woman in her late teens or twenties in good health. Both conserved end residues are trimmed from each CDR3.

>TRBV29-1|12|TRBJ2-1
SGISGRRQNEQF
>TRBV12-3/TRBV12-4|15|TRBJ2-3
ASSFLGPGYSTDTQY
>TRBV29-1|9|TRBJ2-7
SVGNEYEQY
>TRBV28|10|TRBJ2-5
ASSKGPETQY
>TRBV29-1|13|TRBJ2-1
SVEGTANSYNEQF
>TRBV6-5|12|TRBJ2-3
ASSYTNPTDTQY
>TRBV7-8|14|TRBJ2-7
ASSGRAGGGGDEQY
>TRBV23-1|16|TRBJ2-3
ANTRSGTFSGLADTQY
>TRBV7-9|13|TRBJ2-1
ASSPGQGANNEQF
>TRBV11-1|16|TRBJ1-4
ASSLYRRVSVGNEKLF
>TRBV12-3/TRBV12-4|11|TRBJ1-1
ASRILGRTEAF
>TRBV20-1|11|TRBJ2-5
SASEDYQETQY
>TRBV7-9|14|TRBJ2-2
ASSSPGTGDTGELF
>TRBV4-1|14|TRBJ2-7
ASSQESLDRVYEQY
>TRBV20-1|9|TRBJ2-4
SAEEQNIQY
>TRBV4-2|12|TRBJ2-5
ASSQESGAKTQY
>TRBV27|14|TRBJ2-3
ASSLVGGASTDTQY
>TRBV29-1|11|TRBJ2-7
SVEGTETYEQY
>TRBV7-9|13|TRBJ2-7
ASSFPAEGRYEQY
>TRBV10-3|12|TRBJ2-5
AKSGEIVGETQY
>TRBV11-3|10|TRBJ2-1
ASSLAAREQF
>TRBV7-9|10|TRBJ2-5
ASSLAYETQY
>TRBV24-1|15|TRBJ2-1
ATSDLTYSGGYNEQF
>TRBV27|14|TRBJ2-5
ASSPGLAGPRETQY
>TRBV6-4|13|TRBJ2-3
ASGGHKRITHTQY
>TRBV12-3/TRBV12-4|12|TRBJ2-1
ASSPTSGSDEQF